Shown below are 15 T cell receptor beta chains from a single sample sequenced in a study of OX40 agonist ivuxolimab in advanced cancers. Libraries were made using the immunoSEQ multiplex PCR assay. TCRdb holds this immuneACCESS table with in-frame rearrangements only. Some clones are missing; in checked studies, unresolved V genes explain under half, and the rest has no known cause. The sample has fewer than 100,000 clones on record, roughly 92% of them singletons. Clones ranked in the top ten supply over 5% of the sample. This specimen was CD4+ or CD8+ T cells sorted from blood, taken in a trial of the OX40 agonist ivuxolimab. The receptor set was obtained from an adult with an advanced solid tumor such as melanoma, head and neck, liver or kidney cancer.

CDR3 in amino acids: CASSSLAGLPGDTQYF. CDR3 DNA sequence: TGTGCCAGCAGCTCACTAGCGGGATTGCCGGGGGATACGCAGTATTTT. The chain couples TRBV11-2 to TRBJ2-3; 10 nucleotides line up with TRBD2. Per the germline V gene, CDR1 is SGHAT and CDR2 is FQNNGV. J was trimmed by 6 bases and V by 4 bases; bases with no gene match: 10. CDR3 length: 16 amino acids.

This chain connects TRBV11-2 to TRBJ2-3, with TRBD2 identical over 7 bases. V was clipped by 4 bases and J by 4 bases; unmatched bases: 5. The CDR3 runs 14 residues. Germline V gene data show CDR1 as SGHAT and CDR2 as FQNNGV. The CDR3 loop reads CASSSTSASDTQYF. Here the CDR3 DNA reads TGTGCCAGCAGCTCCACTAGCGCCTCAGATACGCAGTATTTT.

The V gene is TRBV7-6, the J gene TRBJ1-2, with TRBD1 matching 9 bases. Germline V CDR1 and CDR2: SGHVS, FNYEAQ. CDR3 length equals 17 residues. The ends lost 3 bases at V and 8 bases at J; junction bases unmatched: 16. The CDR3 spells CASSLAVSDRGGQGYTF. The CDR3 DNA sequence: TGTGCCAGCAGCTTGGCCGTATCGGACAGGGGAGGACAGGGCTACACCTTC. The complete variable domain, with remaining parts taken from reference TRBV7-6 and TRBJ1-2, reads GAGVSQSPRYKVTKRGQDVALRCDPISGHVSLYWYRQALGQGPEFLTYFNYEAQQDKSGLPNDRFSAERPEGSISTLTIQRTEQRDSAMYRCASSLAVSDRGGQGYTFGSGTRLTVV.

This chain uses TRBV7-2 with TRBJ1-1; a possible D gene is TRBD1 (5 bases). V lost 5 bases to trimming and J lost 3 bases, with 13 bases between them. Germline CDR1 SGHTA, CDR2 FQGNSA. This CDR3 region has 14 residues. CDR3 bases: TGTGCCAGCAGCCTGTCGGGGACTCACACTGAAGCTTTCTTT. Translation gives CASSLSGTHTEAFF.

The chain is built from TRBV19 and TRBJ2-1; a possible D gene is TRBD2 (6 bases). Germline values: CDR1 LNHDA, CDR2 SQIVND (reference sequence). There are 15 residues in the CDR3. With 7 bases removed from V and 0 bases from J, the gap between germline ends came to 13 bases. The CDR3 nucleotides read TGTGCCAGTACCGGGACTCGATCCTCCTACAATGAGCAGTTCTTC. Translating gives CASTGTRSSYNEQFF.

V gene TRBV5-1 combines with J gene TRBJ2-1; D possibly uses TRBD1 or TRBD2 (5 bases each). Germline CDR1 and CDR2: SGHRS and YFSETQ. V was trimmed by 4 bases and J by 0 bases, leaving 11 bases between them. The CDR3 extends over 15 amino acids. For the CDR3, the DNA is TGCGCCAGCAGCGGGACGCCGAGCTCCTACAATGAGCAGTTCTTC. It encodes CASSGTPSSYNEQFF.

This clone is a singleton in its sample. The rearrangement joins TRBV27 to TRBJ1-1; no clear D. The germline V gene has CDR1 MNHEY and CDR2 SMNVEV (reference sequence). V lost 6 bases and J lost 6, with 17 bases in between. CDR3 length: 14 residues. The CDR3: CASSTVLRRSEAFF. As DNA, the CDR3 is TGTGCCAGCAGCACCGTTCTACGCCGATCTGAAGCTTTCTTT.

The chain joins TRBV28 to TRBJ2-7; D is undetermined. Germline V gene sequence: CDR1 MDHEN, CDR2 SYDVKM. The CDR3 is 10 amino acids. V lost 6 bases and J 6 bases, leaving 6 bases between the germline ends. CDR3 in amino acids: CASSHFEQYF. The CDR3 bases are TGTGCCAGCAGCCACTTCGAGCAGTACTTC. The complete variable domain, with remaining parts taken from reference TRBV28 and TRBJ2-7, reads DVKVTQSSRYLVKRTGEKVFLECVQDMDHENMFWYRQDPGLGLRLIYFSYDVKMKEKGDIPEGYSVSREKKERFSLILESASTNQTSMYLCASSHFEQYFGPGTRLTVT.

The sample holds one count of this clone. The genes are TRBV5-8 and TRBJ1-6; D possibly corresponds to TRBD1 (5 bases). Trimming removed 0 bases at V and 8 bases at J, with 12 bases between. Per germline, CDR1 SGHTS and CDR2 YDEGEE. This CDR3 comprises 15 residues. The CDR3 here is CASSLGQGIDSPLHF. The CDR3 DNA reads TGTGCCAGCAGCTTGGGGCAGGGCATAGATTCACCCCTCCACTTT. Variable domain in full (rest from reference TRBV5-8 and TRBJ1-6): EAGVTQSPTHLIKTRGQQATLRCSPISGHTSVYWYQQALGLGLQFLLWYDEGEERNRGNFPPRFSGRQFPNYSSELNVNALELEDSALYLCASSLGQGIDSPLHFGNGTRLTVT.

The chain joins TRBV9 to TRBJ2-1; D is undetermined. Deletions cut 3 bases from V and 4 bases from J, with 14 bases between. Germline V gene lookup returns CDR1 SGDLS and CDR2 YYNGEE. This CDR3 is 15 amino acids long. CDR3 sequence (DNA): TGTGCCAGCAGCGCAGCAATTAGGTCGTACAATGAGCAGTTCTTC. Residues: CASSAAIRSYNEQFF. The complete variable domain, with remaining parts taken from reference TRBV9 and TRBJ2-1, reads DSGVTQTPKHLITATGQRVTLRCSPRSGDLSVYWYQQSLDQGLQFLIQYYNGEERAKGNILERFSAQQFPDLHSELNLSSLELGDSALYFCASSAAIRSYNEQFFGPGTRLTVL.

DNA of the CDR3: TGTGCCAGCAGCCTTACCCCAGTAATCACCTACAATGAGCAGTTCTTC. Its protein product is CASSLTPVITYNEQFF. J is TRBJ2-1 and V is TRBV7-3, with unresolved D. Germline assignment: CDR1 SGHTA and CDR2 FQGTGA. Trimming removed 5 bases from V and 2 bases from J, with 16 bases in between. The CDR3 is 16 amino acids.

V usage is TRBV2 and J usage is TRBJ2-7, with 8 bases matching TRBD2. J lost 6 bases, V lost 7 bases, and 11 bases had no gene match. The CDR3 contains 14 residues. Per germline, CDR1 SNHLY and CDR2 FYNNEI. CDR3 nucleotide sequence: TGTGCCAGCACTAATGCGGGAGGAGGAACCGAGCAGTACTTC. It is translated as CASTNAGGGTEQYF.

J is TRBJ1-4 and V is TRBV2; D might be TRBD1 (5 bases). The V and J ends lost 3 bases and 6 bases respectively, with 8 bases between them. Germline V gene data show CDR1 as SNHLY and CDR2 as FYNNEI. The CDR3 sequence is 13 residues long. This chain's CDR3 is CASSEGTDEKLFF. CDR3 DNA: TGTGCCAGCAGTGAGGGGACGGATGAAAAACTGTTTTTT.

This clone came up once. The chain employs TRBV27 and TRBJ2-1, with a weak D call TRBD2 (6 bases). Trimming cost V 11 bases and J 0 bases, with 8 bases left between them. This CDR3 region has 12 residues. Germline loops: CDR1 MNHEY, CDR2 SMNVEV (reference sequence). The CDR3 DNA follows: TGTGCCGCGGGGAGCTCCTACAATGAGCAGTTCTTC. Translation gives CAAGSSYNEQFF.

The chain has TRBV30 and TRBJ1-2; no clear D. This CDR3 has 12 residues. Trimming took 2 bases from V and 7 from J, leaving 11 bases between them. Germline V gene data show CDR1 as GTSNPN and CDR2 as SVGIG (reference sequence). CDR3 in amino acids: CAWSQARLGYTF. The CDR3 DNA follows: TGTGCCTGGAGTCAGGCCCGGCTTGGCTACACCTTC. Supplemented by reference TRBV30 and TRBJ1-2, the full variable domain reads SQTIHQWPATLVQPVGSPLSLECTVEGTSNPNLYWYRQAAGRGLQLLFYSVGIGQISSEVPQNLSASRPQDRQFILSSKKLLLSDSGFYLCAWSQARLGYTFGSGTRLTVV.